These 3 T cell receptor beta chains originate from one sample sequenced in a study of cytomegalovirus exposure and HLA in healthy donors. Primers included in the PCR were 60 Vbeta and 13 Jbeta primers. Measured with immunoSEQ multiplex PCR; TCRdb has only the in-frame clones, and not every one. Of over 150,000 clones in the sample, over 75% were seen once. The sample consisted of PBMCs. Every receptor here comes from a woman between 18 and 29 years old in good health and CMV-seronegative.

The CDR3 DNA follows: TGTGCCAGCACTCTAGACGGAACCTTCGGCGAGCAGTACTTC. The encoded protein is CASTLDGTFGEQYF. The V and J genes are TRBV6-1 and TRBJ2-7; D gene unclear. The V gene lost 7 bases and the J gene lost 6 bases, with 19 bases spanning the gap. The germline CDR1 and CDR2 sequences are MNHNS and SASEGT. CDR3 length: 14 amino acids.

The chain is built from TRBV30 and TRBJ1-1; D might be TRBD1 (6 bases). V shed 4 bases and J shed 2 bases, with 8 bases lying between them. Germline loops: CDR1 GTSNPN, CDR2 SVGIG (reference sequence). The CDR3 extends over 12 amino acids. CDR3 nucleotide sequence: TGTGCCTGGACAGGGGAAAACACTGAAGCTTTCTTT. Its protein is CAWTGENTEAFF.

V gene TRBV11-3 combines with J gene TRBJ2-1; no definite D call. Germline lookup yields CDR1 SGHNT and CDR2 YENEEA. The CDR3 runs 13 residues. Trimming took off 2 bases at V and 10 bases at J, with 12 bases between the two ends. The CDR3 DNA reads TGTGCCAGCAGCTTATCCCCGATCCAGGAGCAGTTCTTC. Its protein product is CASSLSPIQEQFF.